The 22 T cell receptor beta chains below all came from one sample that was sequenced in a study of blood T cells in healthy people across ages. Sample-barcoded 5' priming and a J-beta primer mix drove a second PCR of about 6 to 11 cycles. Each CDR3 protein gets one entry after TCRdb re-called the 5' RACE reads with MiXCR. The sample has hundreds of thousands of distinct CDR3 sequences, 40% to 45% seen once. The specimen sequenced was blood. The source is an elderly man in good health.

Remarks on this clonotype: It may be a read error: a sequence one base away is much more abundant. The CDR3, as DNA: TGTGCCGGCAGACCCGCAGATTACAATGAGCAGTTCTTC. This codes for CAGRPADYNEQFF. The V gene is TRBV27, the J gene TRBJ2-1; D call uncertain. This CDR3 spans 13 amino acids. CDR1 and CDR2 (germline): MNHEY, SMNVEV (reference sequence).

V usage is TRBV14 and J usage is TRBJ2-5, with 8 bases matching TRBD1. The end of the DNA is better explained by TRBJ2-7, so the J call may be wrong. The CDR3 loop spans 17 amino acids. The germline V gene encodes CDR1 SGHDN and CDR2 FVKESK. The chain's CDR3 is CASSQEVRTGLWYEQYF. CDR3 nucleotides: TGTGCCAGCAGCCAAGAAGTCCGGACAGGGCTGTGGTACGAGCAGTACTTC.

About this clonotype: Sequence at one end of the junction differs from germline and may be a read error. The V call is TRBV7-2, the J call TRBJ1-6; D unresolved. CDR1 and CDR2 from the germline V gene are SGHTA and FQGNSA. This CDR3 is built from 19 residues. The CDR3 DNA reads TGTGCCAGCGGCTTAGTCCCTTCGATGGAATTCTCCTATAATTCACCCCTCCACTTT. This translates into CASGLVPSMEFSYNSPLHF.

This clonotype was counted once. A much larger clone differs from this one at a single base, so this may be a read error. This chain links TRBV27 with TRBJ2-1; 8 bases map to TRBD1. The CDR3 sequence is 15 residues long. J gave up 10 bases and V 6 bases, and 14 bases lay outside the gene matches. CDR1 and CDR2 from the germline V gene are MNHEY and SMNVEV (reference sequence). The CDR3 protein is CASSQQGVLVYEQFF. The CDR3 nucleotides read TGTGCCAGCAGCCAACAGGGGGTTTTGGTCTACGAGCAGTTCTTC.

The rearrangement uses TRBV28 and TRBJ2-3, with TRBD1 matching 9 bases. J gave up 5 bases and V 3 bases, and 9 bases lay outside the gene matches. Looked up from germline, CDR1 is MDHEN and CDR2 is SYDVKM. The CDR3 is 16 amino acids. CDR3 DNA: TGTGCCAGCAGTTTGGTGATAGGGACAGGGATAGATACGCAGTATTTT. It codes for CASSLVIGTGIDTQYF.

This clonotype appeared a few times. The V gene is TRBV5-4, the J gene TRBJ2-3; 8 positions agree with TRBD2. Looked up from germline, CDR1 is SGHNT and CDR2 is YYREEE (reference sequence). The CDR3 is 15 amino acids. Losses at the gene ends were 5 bases for V and 3 bases for J; bases not matched to a gene: 8. This CDR3 is CASRKAGGRTDTQYF. CDR3 in DNA: TGTGCCAGCAGAAAGGCGGGGGGACGAACAGATACGCAGTATTTT. The full variable domain, its missing parts supplied by reference TRBV5-4 and TRBJ2-3, is ETGVTQSPTHLIKTRGQQVTLRCSSQSGHNTVSWYQQALGQGPQFIFQYYREEENGRGNFPPRFSGLQFPNYSSELNVNALELDDSALYLCASRKAGGRTDTQYFGPGTRLTVL.

This clonotype was detected a few times. This rearrangement joins TRBV6-1 to TRBJ2-3; either TRBD1 or TRBD2 may supply D (5 bases each). Germline V gene lookup returns CDR1 MNHNS and CDR2 SASEGT. The V end was cut by 7 bases, the J end by 0 bases, with 17 bases between. This CDR3 spans 16 amino acids. The CDR3 here is CASIGRDASSTDTQYF. DNA for the CDR3: TGTGCCAGCATTGGACGGGACGCTTCTAGCACAGATACGCAGTATTTT.

A note on this clonotype: This may arise from a read error, as a much more abundant clone is one base away. This chain links TRBV3-1 with TRBJ2-7, with TRBD1 matching over 9 bases. The CDR3 covers 15 residues. The germline V gene has CDR1 LGHDT and CDR2 YNNKEL (reference sequence). V lost 4 bases, J lost 3 bases, and 7 bases stayed unmatched. In DNA form, the CDR3 reads TGTGCCAGCAGCCCCCGGGACAGGGCGGTCTACGAGCAGTACTTC. The encoded protein is CASSPRDRAVYEQYF.

The chain links TRBV9 to TRBJ2-5; 8 nucleotides match TRBD2. This CDR3 is built from 16 residues. J gave up 2 bases and V 1 base, and 7 bases lay outside the gene matches. Germline V gene data show CDR1 as SGDLS and CDR2 as YYNGEE. Here the CDR3 reads CASSVNSGLAQETQYF. The DNA of the CDR3 is TGTGCCAGCAGCGTAAATTCCGGACTAGCACAAGAGACCCAGTACTTC.

The chain joins TRBV10-3 to TRBJ2-5; TRBD1 aligns across 11 bases. V trimming: 8 bases; J trimming: 5 bases; junction bases outside the gene matches: 4. Germline CDR1 reads ENHRY; CDR2 reads SYGVKD. The CDR3 spans 13 residues. The CDR3 reads CAIGQGAGETQYF. CDR3 DNA sequence: TGTGCCATCGGACAGGGGGCAGGGGAGACCCAGTACTTC.

The rearrangement uses TRBV20-1 and TRBJ2-5; unclear D gene. The J call is doubtful: the DNA matches TRBJ2-7 better. There are 12 residues in the CDR3. The germline V gene has CDR1 DFQATT and CDR2 SNEGSKA (reference sequence). CDR3 nucleotide sequence: TGCAGTGCTTCGGACGGAGTCTACGAGCAGTACTTC. Translation gives CSASDGVYEQYF.

In this sample, this clonotype turned up a few times. The chain combines TRBV15 with TRBJ2-5; possibly TRBD2 for D (8 bases). This CDR3 region has 15 residues. Trimming left V 1 base short and J 5 bases short, with 14 bases between. Germline CDR1 reads LNHNV; CDR2 reads YYDKDF (reference sequence). This CDR3 is CATSRAGGTVETQYF. The CDR3 region has the DNA TGTGCCACCAGCAGAGCGGGAGGGACAGTCGAGACCCAGTACTTC.

This clonotype has a single count. The rearrangement joins TRBV20-1 to TRBJ1-5; no clear D gene. From germline, CDR1 is DFQATT and CDR2 SNEGSKA (reference sequence). The CDR3 spans 14 residues. Trimming stripped 1 base from V and 5 bases from J, with 12 bases between. DNA of the CDR3: TGCAGTGCTAGAGTGGGTTCAGAGGATCAGCCCCAGCATTTT. Translating gives CSARVGSEDQPQHF.

Remarks on this clonotype: A read error may be the cause here, since a much bigger clone is one base away. This sequence joins TRBV3-1 and TRBJ2-7; D is perhaps TRBD2 (7 bases). From germline, CDR1 is LGHDT and CDR2 YNNKEL (reference sequence). This CDR3 is 14 amino acids long. Here the CDR3 reads CASSQAAGADERYF. The DNA for the CDR3 is TGTGCCAGCAGCCAAGCTGCGGGGGCGGACGAGCGGTACTTC.

The chain couples TRBV14 to TRBJ2-1, with 14 nucleotides matching TRBD2. The V gene's germline CDR1 is SGHDN and CDR2 FVKESK. The junction had 21 bases not matched to a gene; V was cut back by 3 bases and J by 8 bases. The CDR3 sequence is 21 residues long. CDR3 loop: CASSHERTPQGLAGVAHEQFF. In nucleotides, the CDR3 is TGTGCCAGCAGCCACGAAAGAACCCCCCAGGGACTAGCGGGGGTAGCCCATGAGCAGTTCTTC.

This clonotype has only a few counts. This chain links TRBV5-1 with TRBJ2-3; 7 nucleotides agree with TRBD2. The CDR3 is 16 residues long. Germline V gene lookup returns CDR1 SGHRS and CDR2 YFSETQ. V lost 1 base, J lost 0 bases, and 5 bases stayed unmatched. CDR3 coding DNA: TGCGCCAGCAGCTTGCCGAGCGGGACTAGCACAGATACGCAGTATTTT. This sequence encodes CASSLPSGTSTDTQYF.

The V call is TRBV20-1, the J call TRBJ1-1, with 12 bases lining up with TRBD1. Germline CDR1 is DFQATT and CDR2 is SNEGSKA (reference sequence). V trimming: 5 bases; J trimming: 1 base; junction bases outside the gene matches: 8. The CDR3 extends over 16 amino acids. CDR3 bases: TGCAGTGCTGGAAGGGGGGACAGGGGGCGGAACACTGAAGCTTTCTTT. Protein: CSAGRGDRGRNTEAFF.

The J gene is TRBJ2-7, the V gene TRBV5-1; D gene ambiguous. This CDR3 spans 14 amino acids. CDR1 is SGHRS and CDR2 is YFSETQ in the germline V gene. V shed 0 bases and J shed 0 bases, with 7 bases lying between them. In DNA form, the CDR3 reads TGCGCCAGCAGCTTGGGGGCAAACTCCTACGAGCAGTACTTC. It is translated as CASSLGANSYEQYF.

This clonotype appeared a few times. The chain is built from TRBV28 and TRBJ2-1, with 7 bases matching TRBD2. The junction had 8 bases not matched to a gene; V was cut back by 6 bases and J by 0 bases. The CDR3 length is 16 residues. Germline V gives CDR1 MDHEN, CDR2 SYDVKM. The CDR3 sequence is CASRRASGHSYNEQFF. The CDR3 DNA is TGTGCCAGCAGGCGGGCTAGCGGACACTCCTACAATGAGCAGTTCTTC.

As regards this clonotype: This may be a read error: a much more frequent sequence differs by one nucleotide. The chain uses TRBV29-1 and TRBJ2-1, with D maybe TRBD2 (7 bases). CDR3 length equals 12 residues. Trimming stripped 7 bases from V and 9 bases from J, with 16 bases between. Germline lookup yields CDR1 SQVTM and CDR2 ANQGSEA. The CDR3 spells CSARRGATEQFF. In DNA, the CDR3 is TGCAGCGCTCGACGGGGGGCGACTGAGCAGTTCTTC.

This clonotype has a single count. The gene calls are TRBV6-6 and TRBJ2-3; D unresolved. Trimming took off 4 bases at V and 0 bases at J, with 11 bases between the two ends. Germline values: CDR1 MNHNY, CDR2 SVGAGI (reference sequence). The CDR3 is made up of 15 amino acids. The CDR3 bases are TGTGCCAGCAGTTCTCGGACGGCTAGCACAGATACGCAGTATTTT. Protein sequence: CASSSRTASTDTQYF.

This clonotype was seen a handful of times. DNA of the CDR3: TGTGCCAGCAGCTCCCAGGACACTCTGAACACTGAAGCTTTCTTT. This encodes CASSSQDTLNTEAFF. The chain employs TRBV7-2 and TRBJ1-1; a possible D gene is TRBD1 (5 bases). V dropped 4 bases and J dropped 0 bases, with 12 bases sitting between them. The CDR3 is 15 amino acids. Germline V lookup: CDR1 SGHTA, CDR2 FQGNSA.